The entry below gives a single T cell receptor (beta chain) sequence along with its context. Its cognate antigen is unknown. Assay: immunoSEQ multiplex PCR; the TCRdb copy retains only in-frame clones and omits some. The sample holds 210,000 or so clones, 85% to 95% seen once. The V gene's germline CDR1 is LNHDA and CDR2 SQIVND (reference sequence). CDR3 length: 13 amino acids. With 8 bases removed from V and 6 bases from J, the gap between germline ends came to 16 bases. This entry is derived from a study of T cell responses to AZD1222 COVID-19 vaccine. Study observations and caveats: Reportedly, close to half of spike-specific TCRs are directed against unmutated variant regions. Vaccine-related CD4 TCRs covered spike, predominating at 160-218 and 743-854. Only a handful of AZD1222 recipients tested seropositive at baseline. A rise in Spike-specific TCR breadth and depth followed two AZD1222 doses.

The receptor was isolated from an adult in good health. The sample in question was peripheral blood, obtained on day 0 of MenACWY control vaccination. The chain recombines TRBV19 with TRBJ1-2; a weak D match, TRBD1 (6 bases). The CDR3 nucleotides read TGTGCCAGTTACTTACAGGGAGGAGATGGCTACACCTTC. Protein product: CASYLQGGDGYTF.